Sequencing of this T cell receptor beta chain was carried out in a study of shared clonotypes between healthy human individuals. General study findings and limits: Roughly 5% of naive CD4 clonotypes were shared across a handful of donors. In general, naive subsets displayed greater estimated richness than memory subsets did.

Positively selected for CCR7, the CD45RO-negative cells used as naive CD8 cells excluded terminally differentiated effector memory CD45RA+ cells. V was clipped by 2 bases and J by 2 bases; unmatched bases: 7. Per germline, CDR1 MNHEY and CDR2 SVGAGI. The CDR3 has 16 amino acids. It was at deep level that the assay was run. This table comes from immunoSEQ multiplex PCR, and its TCRdb copy is limited to in-frame clones, with some not included. Among around 640,000 clones listed, about 96% were seen once. In the case of this clone: Antigen unknown.

The specimen sequenced was naive CD8+ T cells sorted from blood. The receptor's source is a woman in her 30s in good health. The V call is TRBV6-5, the J call TRBJ1-1; 8 bases align to TRBD1. The CDR3 DNA reads as TGTGCCAGCAGTTACGGGCAGGGGGCTTCCAACACTGAAGCTTTCTTT. This gives the protein CASSYGQGASNTEAFF.